This TCR beta chain comes out of a study of shared clonotypes between healthy human individuals. Data came from immunoSEQ multiplex PCR; TCRdb stores just in-frame clones and leaves some out. Of about 2 million clones listed, roughly 94% are singletons. Naive CD8 cells, CD45RO-negative and positively selected for CCR7, excluded terminally differentiated effector memory CD45RA+ cells. Germline loops: CDR1 SGHDT, CDR2 YYEEEE. The V end was cut by 1 base, the J end by 5 bases, with 12 bases between. The CDR3 sequence is 14 residues long. Overall study results and limits: A generally larger estimated richness was seen in naive subsets than in memory subsets. Blood was the sole source, and tissue repertoires probably differ.

With respect to this clone: The antigen is undetermined.

This clonotype originated in a man aged 18 to 30 in good health. The genes are TRBV5-6 and TRBJ1-2; D is uncertain. The specimen sequenced was naive CD8+ T cells sorted from blood. The CDR3, as DNA: TGTGCCAGCAGCTTGTTGAGCGAGGTGTATGGCTACACCTTC. Translating gives CASSLLSEVYGYTF.